This T cell receptor (beta chain) was sequenced for a study of CD8 T cell repertoires and HIV-1 epitope variants. The CDR3 extends over 14 amino acids. V was cut by 6 bases and J by 2 bases, with 11 bases left in between. The germline V gene has CDR1 MNHEY and CDR2 SMNVEV (reference sequence). Clones were sequenced by immunoSEQ multiplex PCR, and TCRdb holds only the in-frame ones, with some missing. The sample has some 87,000 clones; more than 65% are singletons. Sequenced material: uncultured baseline CD8+ T cells from peripheral blood mononuclear cells (PBMCs). This clonotype originated in a male donor with HIV. The rearrangement links TRBV27 to TRBJ2-1; possible D gene TRBD1, 6 bases. The CDR3 DNA follows: TGTGCCAGCAGCCAGGGGTTACCCTACAATGAGCAGTTCTTC. It translates to CASSQGLPYNEQFF.